This T cell receptor beta chain was recorded in a study of OX40 agonist ivuxolimab in advanced cancers. Study-level information: Dose-escalation patients suffered from hepatocellular carcinoma, melanoma, renal cell or head and neck cancer. Prior therapy, whether anti-PD-1, anti-PD-L1 or anti-CTLA-4, was allowed, and less than 45% had some.

Libraries were prepared by immunoSEQ multiplex PCR; TCRdb keeps only in-frame clonotypes and omits some of them. The data contain 50,000 to 75,000 clones, 91% of them singletons. The CDR3 consists of 15 residues. Germline CDR1 and CDR2: SGHVS and FQNEAQ. V was trimmed by 1 base and J by 4 bases, leaving 10 bases between them. This clonotype originated in an adult with an advanced solid tumor such as melanoma, head and neck, liver or kidney cancer. This sample comprised CD4+ or CD8+ T cells sorted from blood, obtained in a trial of the OX40 agonist ivuxolimab. V is TRBV7-8 and J is TRBJ2-2, with D possibly TRBD2 on 5 matching bases. Written as DNA, the CDR3 is TGTGCCAGCAGCTTAGACGGGGTTTTCACCGGGGAGCTGTTTTTT. Translating gives CASSLDGVFTGELFF.